Each of the 17 T cell receptor beta chains below was sequenced from the same sample in a study of cytomegalovirus exposure and HLA in healthy donors. Primers: 60 Vbeta forward and 13 Jbeta reverse. Profiling relied on immunoSEQ multiplex PCR, and the TCRdb table lists in-frame clones only, not all of them. This sample has under 200,000 clones; about four fifths occur once, and the top ten carry approximately 0.51%. The sample comprised PBMCs. These receptors originate from a woman aged 50 to 60 in good health and CMV-seronegative.

The chain carries TRBV4-1 and TRBJ2-3, with D unclear. The CDR3 length is 16 residues. In germline, CDR1 is MGHRA, CDR2 YSYEKL. V was trimmed by 2 bases and J by 4 bases, leaving 16 bases between them. The CDR3 region has the DNA TGCGCCAGCAGCCAATCCCCTCTTACAGCCCCAGATACGCAGTATTTT. This encodes CASSQSPLTAPDTQYF.

The rearrangement uses TRBV28 and TRBJ2-1; perhaps TRBD2 as D (6 bases). V lost 4 bases and J 3 bases, leaving 16 bases between the germline ends. Germline loops: CDR1 MDHEN, CDR2 SYDVKM. The length of the CDR3 is 16 residues. As DNA, the CDR3 is TGTGCCAGCAGTTCCCTCCGGGACTCCAACTACAATGAGCAGTTCTTC. Its protein product is CASSSLRDSNYNEQFF.

This clone was found once. The chain has TRBV14 and TRBJ2-5, with D unresolved. V shed 0 bases and J shed 2 bases, with 16 bases lying between them. The CDR3 contains 17 residues. CDR1 SGHDN and CDR2 FVKESK come from the germline V gene. CDR3 region: CASSQDTRPSIQETQYF. The CDR3 DNA reads TGTGCCAGCAGCCAAGATACCCGGCCTAGTATACAAGAGACCCAGTACTTC.

The chain uses TRBV13 and TRBJ2-7; 9 bases align to TRBD1. J was trimmed by 4 bases and V by 5 bases; bases with no gene match: 9. Germline-derived CDR1 and CDR2 are PRHDT and FYEKMQ (reference sequence). The CDR3 contains 15 residues. The CDR3: CASSTRQGGWYEQYF. The CDR3 nucleotides read TGTGCCAGCAGCACAAGACAGGGGGGGTGGTACGAGCAGTACTTC.

This clone occurred once. This rearrangement joins TRBV11-2 to TRBJ1-1; D is ambiguous. The V end lost 4 bases, the J end lost 0 bases, and 6 bases lay between the germline ends. This CDR3 region has 13 residues. Germline CDR1 SGHAT, CDR2 FQNNGV. The CDR3 spells CASSSQMNTEAFF. The CDR3 nucleotides read TGTGCCAGCAGCTCACAGATGAACACTGAAGCTTTCTTT. Full variable domain (missing parts from reference TRBV11-2 and TRBJ1-1): EAGVAQSPRYKIIEKRQSVAFWCNPISGHATLYWYQQILGQGPKLLIQFQNNGVVDDSQLPKDRFSAERLKGVDSTLKIQPAKLEDSAVYLCASSSQMNTEAFFGQGTRLTVV.

The J gene is TRBJ2-1, the V gene TRBV4-1; TRBD2 matches 9 bases. J gave up 2 bases and V 4 bases, and 6 bases lay outside the gene matches. This CDR3 comprises 16 residues. CDR1 MGHRA and CDR2 YSYEKL come from the germline V gene. The CDR3 protein is CASSPIAGVPYNEQFF. DNA for the CDR3: TGCGCCAGCAGCCCAATAGCGGGGGTCCCCTACAATGAGCAGTTCTTC.

This clone was observed a handful of times. The rearrangement uses TRBV6-1 and TRBJ2-1; no firm D call. The CDR3 totals 13 residues. Looked up from germline, CDR1 is MNHNS and CDR2 is SASEGT. Trimming stripped 3 bases from V and 7 bases from J, with 10 bases between. This CDR3 is CASSERFSNEQFF. The CDR3 DNA sequence: TGTGCCAGCAGTGAGCGGTTTTCGAATGAGCAGTTCTTC.

In DNA form, the CDR3 reads TGTGCCAGCAGTTTAATTCGGGGGAAATCCTACAATGAGCAGTTCTTC. Its protein is CASSLIRGKSYNEQFF. The chain is built from TRBV28 and TRBJ2-1; a possible D gene is TRBD2 (6 bases). V gave up 2 bases and J gave up 1 base, with 12 bases separating them. The germline CDR1 and CDR2 sequences are MDHEN and SYDVKM. CDR3 length equals 16 residues.

The V and J genes are TRBV11-2 and TRBJ1-4, with D maybe TRBD1 (6 bases). V lost 1 base and J lost 2, with 17 bases in between. The CDR3 totals 18 residues. CDR1 and CDR2 (germline): SGHAT, FQNNGV. The CDR3: CASSLGRAWTATNEKLFF. CDR3 nucleotides: TGTGCCAGCAGCTTAGGACGGGCCTGGACAGCGACTAATGAAAAACTGTTTTTT.

The V and J genes are TRBV21-1 and TRBJ2-5; the table calls TRBD1, which could not be checked here. TRBV21-1 is a documented pseudogene. The length of the CDR3 is 13 residues. CDR3: CASSEDRGETQYF. As DNA, the CDR3 is TGTGCCAGCAGCGAGGACAGGGGGGAGACCCAGTACTTC.

This chain links TRBV13 with TRBJ2-1; TRBD2 matches 10 bases. In germline, CDR1 is PRHDT, CDR2 FYEKMQ (reference sequence). The length of the CDR3 is 17 residues. J gave up 4 bases and V 3 bases, and 9 bases lay outside the gene matches. CDR3 nucleotide sequence: TGTGCCAGCAGCTTCAGCGGGGGGGCAAAATCTTACAATGAGCAGTTCTTC. Protein product: CASSFSGGAKSYNEQFF.

The genes are TRBV6-1 and TRBJ2-3, with D tentatively TRBD1 (5 bases). The V gene's germline CDR1 is MNHNS and CDR2 SASEGT. The CDR3 length is 17 residues. The germline V and J ends were trimmed by 2 bases and 2 bases, with 17 bases remaining between them. The CDR3 is CASSETEQAMPTDTQYF. The CDR3 DNA follows: TGTGCCAGCAGTGAAACAGAACAGGCGATGCCCACAGATACGCAGTATTTT.

The rearrangement joins TRBV2 to TRBJ2-5; TRBD2 agrees at 14 bases. CDR3 length: 15 residues. Germline V lookup: CDR1 SNHLY, CDR2 FYNNEI. V gave up 6 bases and J gave up 5 bases; unmatched junction bases: 5. The CDR3: CASRMTSGGAETQYF. The CDR3 DNA is TGTGCCAGCAGGATGACTAGCGGGGGGGCGGAGACCCAGTACTTC.

The gene calls are TRBV27 and TRBJ2-3; 16 nucleotides match TRBD2. Trimming removed 5 bases from V and 8 bases from J; junction bases left unmatched: 7. The germline V gene encodes CDR1 MNHEY and CDR2 SMNVEV (reference sequence). The length of the CDR3 is 16 residues. The chain's CDR3 is CASSLGLAGGWGTQYF. Written as DNA, the CDR3 is TGTGCCAGCAGTCTGGGACTAGCGGGGGGGTGGGGTACGCAGTATTTT.

Only a few counts were recorded for this clone. The chain links TRBV6-1 to TRBJ1-5, with TRBD1 as a possible D gene (5 bases). Per germline, CDR1 MNHNS and CDR2 SASEGT. The CDR3 totals 15 residues. The germline V and J ends were trimmed by 1 base and 3 bases, with 10 bases remaining between them. CDR3 sequence (DNA): TGTGCCAGCAGTGAAGTCAGGGTGACCAATCAGCCCCAGCATTTT. This gives the protein CASSEVRVTNQPQHF.

This clone has just one count. V and J are TRBV11-3 and TRBJ2-1, with D possibly TRBD2 on 5 matching bases. The germline gives CDR1 SGHNT, CDR2 YENEEA. V lost 5 bases to trimming and J lost 12 bases, with 14 bases between them. This CDR3 region has 12 residues. CDR3 nucleotides: TGTGCCAGCAGCCCGGATTACGGGGTGCAGTTCTTC. Its translation: CASSPDYGVQFF.

CDR3 amino acids: CASSPPVAHTGELFF. CDR3 sequence (DNA): TGTGCCAGCAGTCCCCCGGTAGCCCACACCGGGGAGCTGTTTTTT. The V and J genes are TRBV6-6 and TRBJ2-2; D is unresolved. This CDR3 is built from 15 residues. V lost 5 bases and J 3 bases, leaving 13 bases between the germline ends. The germline V gene encodes CDR1 MNHNY and CDR2 SVGAGI (reference sequence).